A single sample gave rise to the 3 T cell receptor beta chains below, sequenced in a study of T cell responses to AZD1222 COVID-19 vaccine. Clones were read by immunoSEQ multiplex PCR, and TCRdb kept only the in-frame ones, dropping some. The sample carries approximately 120,000 clones, roughly 87% recorded once. The material sequenced was peripheral blood, taken on day 0 of AZD1222 vaccination. The source of these receptors is an adult in good health.

The V call is TRBV7-8, the J call TRBJ1-2, with 7 positions matching TRBD1. The trim removed 4 bases at V and 4 bases at J, leaving 3 bases unmatched. This CDR3 has 13 residues. Germline V CDR1 and CDR2: SGHVS, FQNEAQ. CDR3 protein: CASSSGTAYGYTF. CDR3 nucleotides: TGTGCCAGCAGCTCAGGGACAGCCTATGGCTACACCTTC.

The chain carries TRBV24-1 and TRBJ2-1; no clear D gene. Trimming removed 6 bases from V and 10 bases from J, with 9 bases in between. The CDR3 extends over 11 amino acids. Germline CDR1 reads KGHDR; CDR2 reads SFDVKD. The CDR3 here is CATSLGEEQFF. The DNA for the CDR3 is TGTGCCACCAGTTTAGGTGAGGAGCAGTTCTTC.

J is TRBJ2-1 and V is TRBV6-5; D remains unclear. This CDR3 is built from 15 residues. V was trimmed by 6 bases and J by 7 bases, leaving 19 bases between them. The germline gives CDR1 MNHEY, CDR2 SVGAGI. The CDR3: CASRVDVRNSNEQFF. The CDR3 DNA follows: TGTGCCAGCAGGGTGGACGTCAGAAACTCAAATGAGCAGTTCTTC.